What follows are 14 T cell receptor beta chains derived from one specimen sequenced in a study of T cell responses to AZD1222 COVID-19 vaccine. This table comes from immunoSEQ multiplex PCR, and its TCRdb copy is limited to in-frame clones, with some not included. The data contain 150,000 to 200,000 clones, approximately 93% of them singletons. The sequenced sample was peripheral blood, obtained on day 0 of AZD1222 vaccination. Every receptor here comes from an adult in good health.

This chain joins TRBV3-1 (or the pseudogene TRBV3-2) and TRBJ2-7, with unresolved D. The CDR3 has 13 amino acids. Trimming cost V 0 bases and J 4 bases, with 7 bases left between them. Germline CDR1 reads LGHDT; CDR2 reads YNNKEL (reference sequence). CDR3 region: CASSQDKGYEQYF. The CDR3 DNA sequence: TGTGCCAGCAGCCAAGATAAGGGATACGAGCAGTACTTC.

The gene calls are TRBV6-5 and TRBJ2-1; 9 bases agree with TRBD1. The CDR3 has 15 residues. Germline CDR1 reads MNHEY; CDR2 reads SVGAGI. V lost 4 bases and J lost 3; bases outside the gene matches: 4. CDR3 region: CASSFNRGLYNEQFF. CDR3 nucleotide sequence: TGTGCCAGCAGTTTCAACAGGGGGCTCTACAATGAGCAGTTCTTC.

For the CDR3, the DNA is TGTGCCACCAGCATGGGAGGGCACTATGGCTACACCTTC. Translated: CATSMGGHYGYTF. The chain couples TRBV15 to TRBJ1-2, with no clear D. Trimming left V 4 bases short and J 3 bases short, with 9 bases between. The CDR3 has 13 residues. Germline assignment: CDR1 LNHNV and CDR2 YYDKDF (reference sequence).

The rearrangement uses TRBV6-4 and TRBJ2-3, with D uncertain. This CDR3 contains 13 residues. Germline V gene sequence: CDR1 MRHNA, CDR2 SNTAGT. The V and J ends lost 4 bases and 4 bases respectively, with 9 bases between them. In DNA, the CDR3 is TGTGCCAGCAGTGCCACCACATCAGATACGCAGTATTTT. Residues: CASSATTSDTQYF.

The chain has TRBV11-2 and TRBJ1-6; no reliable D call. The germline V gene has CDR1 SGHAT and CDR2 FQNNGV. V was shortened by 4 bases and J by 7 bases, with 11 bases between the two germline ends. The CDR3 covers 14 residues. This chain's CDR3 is CASSSIRENSPLHF. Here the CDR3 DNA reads TGTGCCAGCAGCTCCATTAGGGAGAATTCACCCCTCCACTTT. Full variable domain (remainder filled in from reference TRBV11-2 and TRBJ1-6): EAGVAQSPRYKIIEKRQSVAFWCNPISGHATLYWYQQILGQGPKLLIQFQNNGVVDDSQLPKDRFSAERLKGVDSTLKIQPAKLEDSAVYLCASSSIRENSPLHFGNGTRLTVT.

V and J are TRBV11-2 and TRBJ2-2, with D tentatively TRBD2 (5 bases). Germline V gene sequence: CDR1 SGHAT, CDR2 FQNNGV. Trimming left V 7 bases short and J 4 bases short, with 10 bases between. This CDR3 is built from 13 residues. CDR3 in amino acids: CASNLASTGELFF. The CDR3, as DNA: TGTGCCAGCAACCTAGCCTCCACCGGGGAGCTGTTTTTT.

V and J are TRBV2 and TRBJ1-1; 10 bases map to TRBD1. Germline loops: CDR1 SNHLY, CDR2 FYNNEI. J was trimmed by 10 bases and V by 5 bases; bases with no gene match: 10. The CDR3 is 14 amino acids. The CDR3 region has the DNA TGTGCCAGCAGTACCGGGACAGGGGTTTTAGGAGCTTTCTTT. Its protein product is CASSTGTGVLGAFF.

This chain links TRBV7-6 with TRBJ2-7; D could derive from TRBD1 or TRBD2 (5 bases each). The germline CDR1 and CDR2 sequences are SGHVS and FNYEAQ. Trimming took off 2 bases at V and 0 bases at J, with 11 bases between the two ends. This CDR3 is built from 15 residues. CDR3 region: CASSLTGTYSYEQYF. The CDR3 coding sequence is TGTGCCAGCAGCTTAACCGGGACCTACTCCTACGAGCAGTACTTC.

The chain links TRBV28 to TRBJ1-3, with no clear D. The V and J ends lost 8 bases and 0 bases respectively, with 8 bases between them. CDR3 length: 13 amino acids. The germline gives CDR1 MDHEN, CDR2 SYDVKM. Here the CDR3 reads CASAGSSGNTIYF. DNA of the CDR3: TGTGCCAGCGCAGGCAGCTCTGGAAACACCATATATTTT.

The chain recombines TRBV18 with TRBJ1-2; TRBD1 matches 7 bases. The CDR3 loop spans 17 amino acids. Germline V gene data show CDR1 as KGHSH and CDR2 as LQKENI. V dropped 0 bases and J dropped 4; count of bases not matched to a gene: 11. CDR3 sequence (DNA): TGTGCCAGCTCACCACCCCCCGGGACAGACCTTGTCTATGGCTACACCTTC. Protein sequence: CASSPPPGTDLVYGYTF.

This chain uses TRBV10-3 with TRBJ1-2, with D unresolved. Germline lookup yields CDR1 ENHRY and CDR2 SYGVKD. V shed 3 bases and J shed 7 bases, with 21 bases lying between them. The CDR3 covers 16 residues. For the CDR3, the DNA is TGTGCCATCAGTGACCCCGGGCCAAAATTCCCCGGTGGCTACACCTTC. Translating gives CAISDPGPKFPGGYTF.

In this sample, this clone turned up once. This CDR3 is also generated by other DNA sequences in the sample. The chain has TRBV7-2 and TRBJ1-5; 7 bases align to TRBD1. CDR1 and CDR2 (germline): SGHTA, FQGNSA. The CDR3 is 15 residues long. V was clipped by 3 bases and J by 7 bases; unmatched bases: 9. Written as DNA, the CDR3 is TGTGCCAGCAGCTTGTGGACAGGTGGCGGACAGCCCCAGCATTTT. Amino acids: CASSLWTGGGQPQHF.

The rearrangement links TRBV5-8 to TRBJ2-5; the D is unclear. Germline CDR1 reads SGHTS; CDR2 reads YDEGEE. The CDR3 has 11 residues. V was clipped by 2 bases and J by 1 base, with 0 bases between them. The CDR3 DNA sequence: TGTGCCAGCAGCTTCCAAGAGACCCAGTACTTC. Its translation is CASSFQETQYF.

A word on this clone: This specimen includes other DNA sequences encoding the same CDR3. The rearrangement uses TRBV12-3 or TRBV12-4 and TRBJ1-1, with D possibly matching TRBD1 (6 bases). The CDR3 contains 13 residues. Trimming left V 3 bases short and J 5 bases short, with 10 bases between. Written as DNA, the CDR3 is TGTGCCAGCAGTTTTACAGGGAGGACTGAAGCTTTCTTT. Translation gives CASSFTGRTEAFF.